This T cell receptor (beta chain) came from a study of T cell responses to AZD1222 COVID-19 vaccine. Sequenced by immunoSEQ multiplex PCR; TCRdb stores in-frame clones only, minus some. The data hold roughly 100,000 clones, with 89% observed a single time. Findings and limits, study-wide: Increases in Spike-specific TCR breadth and depth were seen after two AZD1222 doses. Regions 160-218 and 743-854 dominated among vaccine-associated CD4 TCRs spanning spike. Every sample of the repertoires postdated the peak T cell response. Just five or six AZD1222 recipients were seropositive at baseline.

The germline CDR1 and CDR2 sequences are SGHRS and YFSETQ. The CDR3 spans 16 residues. V lost 3 bases, J lost 9 bases, and 8 bases stayed unmatched. On this clone: Antigen specificity is unknown.

The receptor's source is an adult who received the AZD1222 COVID-19 vaccine. V and J are TRBV5-1 and TRBJ1-6; 11 bases are a match to TRBD1. The sequenced sample was peripheral blood, obtained 28 days after the second AZD1222 dose. The CDR3 nucleotides read TGCGCCAGCAGCTGGGGTCCGGGACAGGGGGTTTCACCCCTCCACTTT. This encodes CASSWGPGQGVSPLHF.